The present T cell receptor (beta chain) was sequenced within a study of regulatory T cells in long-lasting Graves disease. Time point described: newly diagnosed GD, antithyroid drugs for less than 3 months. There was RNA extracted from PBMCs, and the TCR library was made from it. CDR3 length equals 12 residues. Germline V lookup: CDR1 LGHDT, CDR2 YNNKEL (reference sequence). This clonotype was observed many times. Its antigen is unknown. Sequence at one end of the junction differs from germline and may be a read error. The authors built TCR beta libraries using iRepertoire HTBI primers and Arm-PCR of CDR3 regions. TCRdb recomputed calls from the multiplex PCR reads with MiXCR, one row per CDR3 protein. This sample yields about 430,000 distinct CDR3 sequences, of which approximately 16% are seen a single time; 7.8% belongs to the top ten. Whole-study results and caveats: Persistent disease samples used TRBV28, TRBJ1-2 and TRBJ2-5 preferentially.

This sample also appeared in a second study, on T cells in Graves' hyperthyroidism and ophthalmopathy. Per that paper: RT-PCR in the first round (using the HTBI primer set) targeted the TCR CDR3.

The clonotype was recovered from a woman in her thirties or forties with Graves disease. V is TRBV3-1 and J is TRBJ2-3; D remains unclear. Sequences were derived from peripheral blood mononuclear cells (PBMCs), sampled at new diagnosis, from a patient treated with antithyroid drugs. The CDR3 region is CASSQGSAGRHF. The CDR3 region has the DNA TGTGCCAGCAGCCAAGGTTCCGCCGGAAGGCATTTT.